This entry describes one T cell receptor (beta chain). No antigen is known for it. Clones were read by immunoSEQ multiplex PCR, and TCRdb kept only the in-frame ones, dropping some. The sample lists fewer than 95,000 clones, about 87% occurring once. These data are taken from a study of OX40 agonist ivuxolimab in advanced cancers. Study-level results: Also showing low normalized T-cell clonal expansion were some of the nonresponders.

V gave up 5 bases and J gave up 3 bases; unmatched junction bases: 7. Germline-derived CDR1 and CDR2 are MNHEY and SMNVEV (reference sequence). This CDR3 spans 14 amino acids. V gene TRBV27 combines with J gene TRBJ2-7, with 7 bases aligning to TRBD1. The specimen was CD4+ or CD8+ T cells sorted from blood, collected in a trial of the OX40 agonist ivuxolimab. The TCR was taken from an adult with an advanced solid tumor such as melanoma, head and neck, liver or kidney cancer. The CDR3: CASSPPRDSYEQYF. CDR3 sequence (DNA): TGTGCCAGCAGTCCGCCGAGGGACAGCTACGAGCAGTACTTC.